This T cell receptor (beta chain) emerged from a study of blood T cell repertoires in COVID-19. Overall study context: The United States, Italy and Spain provided the acute and convalescent COVID-19 samples. PBMCs, B-cell-depleted T cells, or T cells were the source of the cDNA or gDNA that made up the material.

The protocol was immunoSEQ multiplex PCR, while the TCRdb copy is restricted to in-frame clones and leaves out a portion. This table has around 240,000 clones, 80% to 90% appearing once. The junction had 5 bases not matched to a gene; V was cut back by 0 bases and J by 3 bases. The CDR3 covers 16 residues. Germline loops: CDR1 LGHNA, CDR2 YNFKEQ. This clone has more than one count but fewer than ten. The study recruited people aged about 18 to 90 years across approximately 23 US areas. Donors were grouped by their self-reported clinical history. This chain connects TRBV4-2 to TRBJ2-1; 7 bases line up with TRBD2. This receptor was obtained from a woman aged 45-65 years who had recovered from COVID-19. Material for sequencing was PBMCs or T cells enriched from blood (not recorded which). The CDR3 reads CASSQEAQRGYNEQFF. CDR3 DNA sequence: TGTGCCAGCAGCCAAGAGGCCCAGCGGGGCTACAATGAGCAGTTCTTC.